This T cell receptor beta chain was found in a study of T cell repertoires in cytomegalovirus infection. In its sample, this clonotype was seen a few times. TCRdb re-derived calls from the reads in MiXCR, one entry per CDR3 protein. The sample lists 150,000 to 200,000 distinct CDR3 sequences, roughly 15% seen once, with under 20% in the top ten. CDR3 length: 14 amino acids. Germline-derived CDR1 and CDR2 are SGHTA and FQGNSA. The germline V and J ends were trimmed by 5 bases and 3 bases, with 13 bases remaining between them. Sequencing input: CD8+ T cells from PBMCs. The chain combines TRBV7-2 with TRBJ1-1; possibly TRBD1 for D (5 bases). The TCR originated in a human donor in good health (CMV status not recorded). Some clones in this sample may be carry-over from other donors' samples. DNA of the CDR3: TGTGCCAGCAGCCCCCGGGGCAGCTACACTGAAGCTTTCTTT. Translated, it gives CASSPRGSYTEAFF.